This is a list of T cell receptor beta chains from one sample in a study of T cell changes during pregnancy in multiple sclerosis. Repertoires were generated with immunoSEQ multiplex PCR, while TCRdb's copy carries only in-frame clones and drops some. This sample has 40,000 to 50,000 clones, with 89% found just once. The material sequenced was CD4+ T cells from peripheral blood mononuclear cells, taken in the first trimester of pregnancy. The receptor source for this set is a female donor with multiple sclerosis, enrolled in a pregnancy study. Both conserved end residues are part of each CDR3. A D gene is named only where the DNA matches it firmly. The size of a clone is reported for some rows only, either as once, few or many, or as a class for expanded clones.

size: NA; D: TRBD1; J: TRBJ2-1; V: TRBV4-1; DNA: TGCGCCAGCAGCCAAGAAGGGACAGGGGGCCGGGAGCAGTTCTTC; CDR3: CASSQEGTGGREQFF
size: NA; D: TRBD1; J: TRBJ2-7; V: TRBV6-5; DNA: TGTGCCAGCAGTTACACGACAGGGGCTAACTACGAGCAGTACTTC; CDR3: CASSYTTGANYEQYF
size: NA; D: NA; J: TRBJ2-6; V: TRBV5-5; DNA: TGTGCCAGCAGCTTGGACGAGTCTGGGGCCAACGTCCTGACTTTC; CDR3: CASSLDESGANVLTF
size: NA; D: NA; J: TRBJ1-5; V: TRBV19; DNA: TGTGCCAGTAGTTTACAGGGTGGCAATCAGCCCCAGCATTTT; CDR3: CASSLQGGNQPQHF
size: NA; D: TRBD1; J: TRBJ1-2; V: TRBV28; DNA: TGTGCCAGCAGTTCGGTGGACAGGGTTGTCCATGGCTACACCTTC; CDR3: CASSSVDRVVHGYTF
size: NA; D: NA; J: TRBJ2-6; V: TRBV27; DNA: TGTGCCAGCAGTTTAGGGAGCTCTGGGGCCAACGTCCTGACTTTC; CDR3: CASSLGSSGANVLTF
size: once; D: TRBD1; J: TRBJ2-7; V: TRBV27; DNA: TGTGCCAGCAGTCCTACAGGGGGCTTCGCCTACGAGCAGTACTTC; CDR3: CASSPTGGFAYEQYF
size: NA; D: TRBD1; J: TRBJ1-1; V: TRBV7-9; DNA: TGTGCCAGCAGCTCGCCGAACAGGGGTGGAACTGAAGCTTTCTTT; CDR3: CASSSPNRGGTEAFF
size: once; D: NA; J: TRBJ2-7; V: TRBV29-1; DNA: TGCAGCGTGGGCAGCTCCTACGAGCAGTACTTC; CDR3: CSVGSSYEQYF
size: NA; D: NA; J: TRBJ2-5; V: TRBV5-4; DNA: TGTGCCAGCAGCTCCAAAGAGACCCAGTACTTC; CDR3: CASSSKETQYF
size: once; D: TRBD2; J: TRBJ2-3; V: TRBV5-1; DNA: TGCGCCAGCAGCTCAATGGCGGGAGGAAGCACAGATACGCAGTATTTT; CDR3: CASSSMAGGSTDTQYF
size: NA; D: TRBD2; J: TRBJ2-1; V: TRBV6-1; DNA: TGTGCCAGCAGTGTACAGGGACTAGGCAATGAGCAGTTCTTC; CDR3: CASSVQGLGNEQFF
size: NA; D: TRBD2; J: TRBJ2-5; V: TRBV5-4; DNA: TGTGCCAGCAGCACCGCTAGCGGGGTGTACCAAGAGACCCAGTACTTC; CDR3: CASSTASGVYQETQYF
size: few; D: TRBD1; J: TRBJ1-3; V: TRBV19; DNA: TGTGCCAGTAACAGGGGCTCTGGAAACACCATATATTTT; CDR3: CASNRGSGNTIYF
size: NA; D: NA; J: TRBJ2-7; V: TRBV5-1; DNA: TGCGCCAGCAGCTTCGGAGGGAGGAGTTCCTACGAGCAGTACTTC; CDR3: CASSFGGRSSYEQYF
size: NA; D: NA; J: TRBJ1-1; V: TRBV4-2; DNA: TGTGCCAGCAGCCAAGATCTGGTAGGGAGCACTGAAGCTTTCTTT; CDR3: CASSQDLVGSTEAFF
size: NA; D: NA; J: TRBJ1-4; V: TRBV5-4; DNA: TGTGCCAGCAGCGCGGACAGCCTTAATGAAAAACTGTTTTTT; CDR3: CASSADSLNEKLFF
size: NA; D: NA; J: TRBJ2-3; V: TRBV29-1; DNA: TGCAGCGGCAATGAGGGGGCAGATACGCAGTATTTT; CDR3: CSGNEGADTQYF